The 11 T cell receptor beta chains listed next were all sequenced from one sample in a study of neoadjuvant nivolumab and ipilimumab in lung cancer. The method was immunoSEQ multiplex PCR; TCRdb's version includes in-frame clones alone and lacks a portion of them. The sample lists over 25,000 clones, more than 90% occurring once. The sequencing here drew on peripheral blood, taken after neoadjuvant nivolumab, alone or with ipilimumab, at or shortly before surgery. The receptors shown here come from an adult with non-small cell lung cancer.

The rearrangement links TRBV5-4 to TRBJ2-2; possibly TRBD1 or TRBD2 for D (5 bases each). The CDR3 is made up of 15 amino acids. Deletions cut 1 base from V and 4 bases from J, with 11 bases between. CDR1 and CDR2 (germline): SGHNT, YYREEE (reference sequence). The CDR3 sequence is CASSLFRGRTGELFF. DNA of the CDR3: TGTGCCAGCAGCTTGTTCCGGGGACGCACCGGGGAGCTGTTTTTT.

V is TRBV7-9 and J is TRBJ2-3, with D unclear. Germline V CDR1 and CDR2: SEHNR, FQNEAQ (reference sequence). V was pared by 5 bases and J by 0 bases, with 9 bases between. This CDR3 has 14 amino acids. The CDR3 sequence is CASSQSHSTDTQYF. In DNA, the CDR3 is TGTGCCAGCAGCCAATCCCACAGCACAGATACGCAGTATTTT.

A single count supports this clone. V usage is TRBV18 and J usage is TRBJ2-7, with D perhaps matching TRBD1 or TRBD2 (5 bases each). Trimming left V 1 base short and J 0 bases short, with 7 bases between. Germline V lookup: CDR1 KGHSH, CDR2 LQKENI. The CDR3 runs to 14 residues. CDR3 sequence: CASSPQGTSYEQYF. The CDR3 coding sequence is TGTGCCAGCTCACCACAGGGGACCTCCTACGAGCAGTACTTC.

The chain uses TRBV7-9 and TRBJ2-1, with D perhaps matching TRBD1 or TRBD2 (6 bases each). Trimming cost V 1 base and J 2 bases, with 15 bases left between them. CDR1 SEHNR and CDR2 FQNEAQ come from the germline V gene (reference sequence). The CDR3 length is 17 residues. The CDR3 DNA follows: TGTGCCAGCAGCTTAGTTGGCGGGAAGGGGGCCTACAATGAGCAGTTCTTC. It yields the protein CASSLVGGKGAYNEQFF.

The genes are TRBV14 and TRBJ2-5, with TRBD2 matching over 11 bases. The CDR3 runs to 17 residues. With 3 bases clipped from V and 0 bases from J, the junction kept 6 bases outside the gene matches. Germline-derived CDR1 and CDR2 are SGHDN and FVKESK. The CDR3 protein is CASSQLLTSGNQETQYF. The CDR3 coding sequence is TGTGCCAGCAGCCAGCTTCTGACTAGCGGGAACCAAGAGACCCAGTACTTC.

The chain has TRBV5-1 and TRBJ1-1, with D possibly TRBD1 on 5 matching bases. With 0 bases removed from V and 10 bases from J, the gap between germline ends came to 13 bases. The CDR3 loop spans 13 amino acids. In germline, CDR1 is SGHRS, CDR2 YFSETQ. CDR3 residues: CASSLDRRVGAFF. The CDR3 DNA reads TGCGCCAGCAGCTTGGATCGCAGGGTGGGAGCTTTCTTT.

The gene calls are TRBV7-8 and TRBJ1-2; the D is unclear. Germline-derived CDR1 and CDR2 are SGHVS and FQNEAQ. This CDR3 has 15 residues. V was trimmed by 5 bases and J by 3 bases, leaving 16 bases between them. The CDR3 DNA is TGTGCCAGCAGCATACGATATGACCTGGACTATGGCTACACCTTC. This sequence encodes CASSIRYDLDYGYTF.

V and J are TRBV9 and TRBJ1-1; D may be TRBD1 (5 bases). Trimming cost V 0 bases and J 5 bases, with 8 bases left between them. Germline loops: CDR1 SGDLS, CDR2 YYNGEE. The CDR3 covers 13 residues. Written as DNA, the CDR3 is TGTGCCAGCAGCGTAGAGGGGAAGACTGAAGCTTTCTTT. Translated: CASSVEGKTEAFF.

The chain uses TRBV5-6 and TRBJ2-3, with D uncertain. CDR1 and CDR2 (germline): SGHDT, YYEEEE. The germline V and J ends were trimmed by 1 base and 8 bases, with 11 bases remaining between them. The CDR3 has 13 residues. The CDR3 reads CASSLLLGVTQYF. CDR3 in DNA: TGTGCCAGCAGCTTGCTTCTCGGTGTTACGCAGTATTTT.

V gene TRBV28 combines with J gene TRBJ2-5; 9 nucleotides agree with TRBD1. In germline, CDR1 is MDHEN, CDR2 SYDVKM. Germline trimming cut 5 bases from V and 5 bases from J; bases unmatched to any gene: 3. The CDR3 loop spans 13 amino acids. The CDR3 nucleotides are TGTGCCAGCAGTGGACAGGGGTATGAGACCCAGTACTTC. Its protein is CASSGQGYETQYF.

V gene TRBV10-2 combines with J gene TRBJ2-4; TRBD2 is a possible D gene (6 bases). The germline V and J ends were trimmed by 7 bases and 7 bases, with 8 bases remaining between them. Germline CDR1 reads WSHSY; CDR2 reads SAAADI. The CDR3 totals 11 residues. The CDR3 sequence is CASKGGNIQYF. The CDR3, as DNA: TGCGCCAGCAAGGGAGGTAACATTCAGTACTTC.